A selection of T cell receptor beta chains follows, all from one sample in a study of T cell responses to AZD1222 COVID-19 vaccine. Profiling relied on immunoSEQ multiplex PCR, and the TCRdb table lists in-frame clones only, not all of them. The sample lists around 150,000 clones; approximately 90% were seen once. The sequencing used peripheral blood, collected 28 days after the second AZD1222 dose. All receptors derive from an adult who received the AZD1222 COVID-19 vaccine. CDR3s include the opening cysteine and the closing phenylalanine or tryptophan. Fields, in order: V gene, clone size, J gene, D gene, CDR3 DNA, CDR3 protein. The D gene is left open where the match is weak. For some rows the clone size is stated as once, few or many, or as a class when expanded; others skip it.

TRBV11-2,NA,TRBJ2-1,TRBD2,TGTGCCAGCAGCTTAGGGCTAGCGGGGGACAGCTCCTACAATGAGCAGTTCTTC,CASSLGLAGDSSYNEQFF
TRBV4-1,NA,TRBJ1-4,NA,TGCGCCAGCGGAGGGGTGAGCGATGAAAAACTGTTTTTT,CASGGVSDEKLFF
TRBV5-1,NA,TRBJ1-6,NA,TGCGCCAGCAGCTCCCGGGACCCGAATTCACCCCTCCACTTT,CASSSRDPNSPLHF
TRBV6-5,NA,TRBJ1-2,NA,TGTGCCAGCAGTTACCAGGGCTCCTATGGCTACACCTTC,CASSYQGSYGYTF
TRBV6-6,NA,TRBJ2-3,NA,TGTGCCAGCAGTCCAGTAGGAGATACGCAGTATTTT,CASSPVGDTQYF
TRBV18,NA,TRBJ2-7,NA,TGTGCCAGCTCACCACAGGGGCGCGAGCAGTACTTC,CASSPQGREQYF
TRBV19,once,TRBJ2-2,NA,TGTGCCAGTAGTATAGAGGCCAGGCCGAACACCGGGGAGCTGTTTTTT,CASSIEARPNTGELFF
TRBV19,NA,TRBJ2-7,TRBD1,TGTGCCAGTGGGGCAGGGGGCAGCGAGCAGTACTTC,CASGAGGSEQYF
TRBV28,once,TRBJ1-1,NA,TGTGCCAGCAGTTTATCGGGACAATTTTCTGAAGCTTTCTTT,CASSLSGQFSEAFF
TRBV7-9,NA,TRBJ1-2,NA,TGTGCCAGCAGCTCTGATCCCAGGGGCTACACCTTC,CASSSDPRGYTF
TRBV6-4,once,TRBJ2-1,NA,TGTGCCAGCAGCCCTGGACAACTCTCCTACAATGAGCAGTTCTTC,CASSPGQLSYNEQFF
TRBV10-3,NA,TRBJ2-2,NA,TGTGCCATCAGTGAGACCGGGGAGCTGTTTTTT,CAISETGELFF
TRBV25-1,NA,TRBJ2-1,TRBD2,TGTGCCAGCAGCGCACTAGCGGGAGAGGCCAATGAGCAGTTCTTC,CASSALAGEANEQFF
TRBV19,NA,TRBJ1-5,TRBD1,TGTGCCAGTAGTATCGACCGGGACAGCTATCAGCCCCAGCATTTT,CASSIDRDSYQPQHF
TRBV15,NA,TRBJ1-2,NA,TGTGCCACCAGCAGACTCTCGGGATTGGGGGGCGACTATGGCTACACCTTC,CATSRLSGLGGDYGYTF
TRBV10-3,NA,TRBJ2-5,NA,TGTGCCATCAGTGAGCTGCCGGGCCAGGCCCAAGAGACCCAGTACTTC,CAISELPGQAQETQYF
TRBV11-2,NA,TRBJ2-1,NA,TGTGCCAGCAGCTTAGATCCGTCAGGGGGAAAGGGGAGGAATGAGCAGTTCTTC,CASSLDPSGGKGRNEQFF
TRBV5-1,NA,TRBJ2-7,TRBD2,TGCGCCAGCAGCTTGGTTGCTAGCGGGCCATCCTACGAGCAGTACTTC,CASSLVASGPSYEQYF
TRBV7-9,NA,TRBJ1-5,NA,TGTGCCAGCAGCTTAGCGGGGAGCAATCAGCCCCAGCATTTT,CASSLAGSNQPQHF
TRBV5-4,few,TRBJ2-7,NA,TGTGCCAGCAGCCACCGGGACCTCTGGGGCTACGAGCAGTACTTC,CASSHRDLWGYEQYF
TRBV9,NA,TRBJ2-3,TRBD2,TGTGCCAGCAACCAGCGGGGTGACACAGATACGCAGTATTTT,CASNQRGDTDTQYF
TRBV6-1,NA,TRBJ1-5,NA,TGTGCCAGCAGTGAAATTGGGACGTCTTTAGGTCAGCCCCAGCATTTT,CASSEIGTSLGQPQHF
TRBV5-1,NA,TRBJ1-3,NA,TGCGCCAGCAGCTTCCGGGGTGGAAACACCATATATTTT,CASSFRGGNTIYF
TRBV28,NA,TRBJ1-4,NA,TGTGCCAGCACCACCCCCCGTGAAAAACTGTTTTTT,CASTTPREKLFF
TRBV18,NA,TRBJ1-6,NA,TGTGCCAGCTCACCGGGGGGAAGTAATTCACCCCTCCACTTT,CASSPGGSNSPLHF
TRBV5-6,NA,TRBJ2-1,NA,TGTGCCAGCAGCCCCGCAGTCCTCAATGAGCAGTTCTTC,CASSPAVLNEQFF